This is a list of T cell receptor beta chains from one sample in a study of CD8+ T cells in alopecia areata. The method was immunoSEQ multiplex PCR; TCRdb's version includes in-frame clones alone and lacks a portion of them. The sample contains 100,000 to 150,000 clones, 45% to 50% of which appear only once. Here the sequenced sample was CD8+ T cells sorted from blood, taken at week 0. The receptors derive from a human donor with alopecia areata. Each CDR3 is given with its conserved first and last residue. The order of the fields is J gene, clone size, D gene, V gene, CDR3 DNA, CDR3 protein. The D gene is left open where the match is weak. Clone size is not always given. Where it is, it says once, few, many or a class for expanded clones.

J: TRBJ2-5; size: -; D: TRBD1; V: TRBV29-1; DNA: TGCAGCGTTGAAGATCTTACGGACAGGGTGCATAGGACCCAGTACTTC; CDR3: CSVEDLTDRVHRTQYF
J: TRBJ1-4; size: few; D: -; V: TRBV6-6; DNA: TGTGCCACAGAAGAAGGGACGGCCTTTGAAAAACTGTTTTTT; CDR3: CATEEGTAFEKLFF
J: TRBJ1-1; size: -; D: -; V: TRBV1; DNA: TGCACCAGCAGCTCGACCGACACGAACACTGAAGCTTTCTTT; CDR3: CTSSSTDTNTEAFF
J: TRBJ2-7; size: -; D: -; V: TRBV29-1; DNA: TGCAGCGTTGTCCCACAGGGAACCTACGAGCAGTACTTC; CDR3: CSVVPQGTYEQYF
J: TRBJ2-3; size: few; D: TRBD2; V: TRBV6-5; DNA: TGTGCCAGCAGTTACGATAGCGGGGGGACAGATACGCAGTATTTT; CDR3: CASSYDSGGTDTQYF
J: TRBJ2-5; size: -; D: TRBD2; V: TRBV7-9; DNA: TGTGCCAGCACCCCCCCACTAGCGATGCAAGAGACCCAGTACTTC; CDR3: CASTPPLAMQETQYF
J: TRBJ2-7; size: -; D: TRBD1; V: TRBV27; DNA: TGTGCCAGCAGTTTACTCGGACAGGTCTACGAGCAGTACTTC; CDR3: CASSLLGQVYEQYF
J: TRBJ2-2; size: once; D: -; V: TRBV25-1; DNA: TGTGCCAGCAGTGAAGGGGGTCCCGGGGAGCTGTTTTTT; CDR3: CASSEGGPGELFF
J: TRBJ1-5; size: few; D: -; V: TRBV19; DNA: TGTGCCAGTAGTCCCTTGGACGGGACACCCAATCAGCCCCAGCATTTT; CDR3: CASSPLDGTPNQPQHF
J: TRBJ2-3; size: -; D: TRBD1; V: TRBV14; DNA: TGTGCCAGCAGCCCGTACAGGGGAGTCCGCACAGATACGCAGTATTTT; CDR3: CASSPYRGVRTDTQYF
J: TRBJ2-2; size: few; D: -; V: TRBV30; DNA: TGTGCCTGGAGTCCGATGACAGGAGGCACCGGGGAGCTGTTTTTT; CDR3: CAWSPMTGGTGELFF
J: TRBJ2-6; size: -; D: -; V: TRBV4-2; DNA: TGTGCCAGCAGCCAAGGGGGCAGCTCTGGGGCCAACGTCCTGACTTTC; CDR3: CASSQGGSSGANVLTF
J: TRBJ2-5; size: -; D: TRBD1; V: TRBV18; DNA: TGTGCCAGCTCCCCGGACAGGATTTATCAAGAGACCCAGTACTTC; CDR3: CASSPDRIYQETQYF
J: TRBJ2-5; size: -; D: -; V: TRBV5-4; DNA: TGTGCCAGCAGCCCCACAGGGATGGAGACCCAGTACTTC; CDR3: CASSPTGMETQYF
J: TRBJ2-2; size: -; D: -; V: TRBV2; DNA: TGTGCCAGCAGTGCACCACAGGGTTCCGGGGAGCTGTTTTTT; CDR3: CASSAPQGSGELFF
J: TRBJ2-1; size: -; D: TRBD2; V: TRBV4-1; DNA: TGCGCCAGCAGCCCCGGGACTAGCGGGGGCCTTTCCTACAATGAGCAGTTCTTC; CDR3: CASSPGTSGGLSYNEQFF
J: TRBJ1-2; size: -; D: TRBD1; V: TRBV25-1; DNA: TGTGCCAGCAGTGAGGACAGGGGCAACGACTACACCTTC; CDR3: CASSEDRGNDYTF
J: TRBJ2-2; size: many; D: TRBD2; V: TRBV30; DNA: TGTGCCTGGAGTGTACTAGCGGGGGGGCCCGGGGAGCTGTTTTTT; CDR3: CAWSVLAGGPGELFF
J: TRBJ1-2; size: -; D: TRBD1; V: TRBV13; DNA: TGTGCCAGCAGCACGACAGGGGCCGCGCATGGCTACACCTTC; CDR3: CASSTTGAAHGYTF